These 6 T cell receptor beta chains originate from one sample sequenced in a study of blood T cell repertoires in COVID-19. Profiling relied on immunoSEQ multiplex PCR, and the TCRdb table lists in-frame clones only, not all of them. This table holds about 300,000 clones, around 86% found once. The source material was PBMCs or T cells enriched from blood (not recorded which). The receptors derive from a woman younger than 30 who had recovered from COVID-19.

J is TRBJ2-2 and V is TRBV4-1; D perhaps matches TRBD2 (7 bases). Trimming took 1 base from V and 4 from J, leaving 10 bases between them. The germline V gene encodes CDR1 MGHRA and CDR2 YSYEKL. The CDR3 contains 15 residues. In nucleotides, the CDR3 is TGCGCCAGCAGCCAAGTCGGGGGGCCCACCGGGGAGCTGTTTTTT. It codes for CASSQVGGPTGELFF.

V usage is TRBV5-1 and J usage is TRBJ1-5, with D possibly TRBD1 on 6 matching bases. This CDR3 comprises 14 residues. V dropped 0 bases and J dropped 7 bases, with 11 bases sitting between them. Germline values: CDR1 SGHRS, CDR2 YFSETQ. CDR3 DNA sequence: TGCGCCAGCAGCTTGGCAGGGGTCGGCCAGCCCCAGCATTTT. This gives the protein CASSLAGVGQPQHF.

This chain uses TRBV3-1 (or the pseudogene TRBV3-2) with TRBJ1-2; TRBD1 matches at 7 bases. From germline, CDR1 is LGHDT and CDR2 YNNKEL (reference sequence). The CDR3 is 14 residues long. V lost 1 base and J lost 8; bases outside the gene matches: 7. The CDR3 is CASSQGSTGDGYTF. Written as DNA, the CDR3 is TGTGCCAGCAGCCAAGGTAGTACAGGGGACGGCTACACCTTC.

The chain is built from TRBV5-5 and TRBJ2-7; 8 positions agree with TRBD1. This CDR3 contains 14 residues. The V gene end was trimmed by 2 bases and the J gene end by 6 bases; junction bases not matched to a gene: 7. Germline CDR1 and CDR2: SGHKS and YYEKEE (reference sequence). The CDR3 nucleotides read TGTGCCAGCAGCTTTGGGGGCAGGGGGCGCGAGCAGTACTTC. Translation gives CASSFGGRGREQYF.

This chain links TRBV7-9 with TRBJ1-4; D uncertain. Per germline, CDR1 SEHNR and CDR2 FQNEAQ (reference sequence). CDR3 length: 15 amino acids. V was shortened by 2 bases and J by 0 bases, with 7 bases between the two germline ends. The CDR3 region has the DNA TGTGCCAGCAGCTTAAAAGCCCCAACTAATGAAAAACTGTTTTTT. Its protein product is CASSLKAPTNEKLFF.

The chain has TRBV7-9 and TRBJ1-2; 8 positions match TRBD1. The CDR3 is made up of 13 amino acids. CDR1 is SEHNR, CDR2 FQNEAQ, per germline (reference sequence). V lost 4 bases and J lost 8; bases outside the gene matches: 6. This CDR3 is CASSSWTGRGYTF. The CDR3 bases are TGTGCCAGCAGCTCCTGGACAGGGCGCGGCTACACCTTC.